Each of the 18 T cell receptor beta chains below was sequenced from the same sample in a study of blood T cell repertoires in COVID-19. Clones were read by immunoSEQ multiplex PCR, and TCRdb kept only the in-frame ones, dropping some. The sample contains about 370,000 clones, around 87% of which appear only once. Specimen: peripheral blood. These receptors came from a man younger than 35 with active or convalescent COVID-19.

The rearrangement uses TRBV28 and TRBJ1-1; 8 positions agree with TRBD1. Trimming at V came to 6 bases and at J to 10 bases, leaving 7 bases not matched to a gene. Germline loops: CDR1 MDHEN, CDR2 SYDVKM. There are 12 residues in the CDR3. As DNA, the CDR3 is TGTGCCAGCAGATCAGGGGGCCAAGTAGCTTTCTTT. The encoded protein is CASRSGGQVAFF.

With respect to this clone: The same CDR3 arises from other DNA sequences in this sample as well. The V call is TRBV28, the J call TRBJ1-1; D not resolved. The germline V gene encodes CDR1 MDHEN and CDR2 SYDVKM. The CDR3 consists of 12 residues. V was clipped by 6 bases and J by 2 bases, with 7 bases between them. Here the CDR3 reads CASSLLNTEAFF. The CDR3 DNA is TGTGCCAGCAGCCTATTAAACACTGAAGCTTTCTTT.

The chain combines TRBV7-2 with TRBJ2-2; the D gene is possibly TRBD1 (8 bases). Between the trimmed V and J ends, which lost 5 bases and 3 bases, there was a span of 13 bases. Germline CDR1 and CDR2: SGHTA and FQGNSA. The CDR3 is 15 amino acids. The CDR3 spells CASSQQGGHTGELFF. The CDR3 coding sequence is TGTGCCAGCAGCCAACAGGGGGGGCACACCGGGGAGCTGTTTTTT.

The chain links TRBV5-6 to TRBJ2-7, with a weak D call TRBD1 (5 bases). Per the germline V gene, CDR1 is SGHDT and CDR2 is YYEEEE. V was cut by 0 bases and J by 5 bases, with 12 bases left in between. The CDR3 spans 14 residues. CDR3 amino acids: CASSLGRVYNEQYF. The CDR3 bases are TGTGCCAGCAGCTTGGGCAGGGTATACAACGAGCAGTACTTC.

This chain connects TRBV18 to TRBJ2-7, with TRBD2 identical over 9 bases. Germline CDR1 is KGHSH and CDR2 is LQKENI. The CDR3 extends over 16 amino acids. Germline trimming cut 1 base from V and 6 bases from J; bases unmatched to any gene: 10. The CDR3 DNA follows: TGTGCCAGCTCACCACTAGCGGGAGATAAGGCTGGCGAGCAGTACTTC. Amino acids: CASSPLAGDKAGEQYF.

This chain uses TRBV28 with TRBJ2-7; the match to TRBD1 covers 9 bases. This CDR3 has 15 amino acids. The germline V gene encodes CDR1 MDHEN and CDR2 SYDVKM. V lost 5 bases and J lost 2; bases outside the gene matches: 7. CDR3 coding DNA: TGTGCCAGCAGTAGTTACAGACAGGGGGCCTACGAGCAGTACTTC. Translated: CASSSYRQGAYEQYF.

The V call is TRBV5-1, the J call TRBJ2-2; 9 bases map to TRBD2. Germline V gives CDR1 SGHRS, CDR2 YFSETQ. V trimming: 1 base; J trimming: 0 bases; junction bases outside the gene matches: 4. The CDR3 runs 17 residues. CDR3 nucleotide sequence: TGCGCCAGCAGCTTGAGGCTAGCGGGAACGAACACCGGGGAGCTGTTTTTT. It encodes CASSLRLAGTNTGELFF.

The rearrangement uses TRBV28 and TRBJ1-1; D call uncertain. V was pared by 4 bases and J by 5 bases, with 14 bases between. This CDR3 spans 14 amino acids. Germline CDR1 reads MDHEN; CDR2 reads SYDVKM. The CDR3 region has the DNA TGTGCCAGCAGTTCCGGCCCGAGAGGTACTGAAGCTTTCTTT. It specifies CASSSGPRGTEAFF.

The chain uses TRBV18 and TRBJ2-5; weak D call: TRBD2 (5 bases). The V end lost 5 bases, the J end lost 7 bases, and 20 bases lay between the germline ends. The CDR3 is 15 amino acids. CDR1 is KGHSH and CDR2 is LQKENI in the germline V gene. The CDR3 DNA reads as TGTGCCAGCTCATCCGGGGTCACTCCGGCGGGGACCCAGTACTTC. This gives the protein CASSSGVTPAGTQYF.

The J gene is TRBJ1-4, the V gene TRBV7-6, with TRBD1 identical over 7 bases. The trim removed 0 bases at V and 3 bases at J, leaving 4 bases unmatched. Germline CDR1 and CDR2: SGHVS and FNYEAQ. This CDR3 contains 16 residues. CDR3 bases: TGTGCCAGCAGCTTAGCGGGACAGTTGGCTAATGAAAAACTGTTTTTT. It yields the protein CASSLAGQLANEKLFF.

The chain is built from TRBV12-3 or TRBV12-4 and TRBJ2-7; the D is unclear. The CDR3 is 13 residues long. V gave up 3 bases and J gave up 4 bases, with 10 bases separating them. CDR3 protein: CASSFLQTYEQYF. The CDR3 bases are TGTGCCAGCAGTTTCCTACAGACGTACGAGCAGTACTTC.

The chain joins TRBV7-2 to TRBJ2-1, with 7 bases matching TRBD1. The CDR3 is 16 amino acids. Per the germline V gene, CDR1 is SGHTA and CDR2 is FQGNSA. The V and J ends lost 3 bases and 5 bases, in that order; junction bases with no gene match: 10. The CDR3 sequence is CASSFTPDRTNNEQFF. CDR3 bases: TGTGCCAGCAGCTTCACCCCGGACAGGACAAACAATGAGCAGTTCTTC.

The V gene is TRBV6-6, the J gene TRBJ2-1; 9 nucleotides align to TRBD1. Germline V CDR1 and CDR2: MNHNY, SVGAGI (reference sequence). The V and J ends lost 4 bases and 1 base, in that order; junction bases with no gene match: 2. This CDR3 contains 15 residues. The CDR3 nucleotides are TGTGCCAGCAGTTTCGGGACAGGGTCCTACAATGAGCAGTTCTTC. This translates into CASSFGTGSYNEQFF.

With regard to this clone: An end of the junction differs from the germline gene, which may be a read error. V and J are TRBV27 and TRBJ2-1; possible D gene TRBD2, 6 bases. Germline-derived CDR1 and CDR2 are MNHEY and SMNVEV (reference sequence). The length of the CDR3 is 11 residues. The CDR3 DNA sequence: TGTGCCAGCAGTTTAGCGGGAACAAAGGTCTTC. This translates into CASSLAGTKVF.

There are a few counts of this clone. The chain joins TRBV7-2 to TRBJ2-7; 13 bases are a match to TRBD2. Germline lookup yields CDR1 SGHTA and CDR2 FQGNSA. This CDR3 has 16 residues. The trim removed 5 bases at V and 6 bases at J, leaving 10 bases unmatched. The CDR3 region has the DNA TGTGCCAGCAGCGCAGCCCCCAGGACTAGCGGGAGCGAGCAGTACTTC. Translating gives CASSAAPRTSGSEQYF.

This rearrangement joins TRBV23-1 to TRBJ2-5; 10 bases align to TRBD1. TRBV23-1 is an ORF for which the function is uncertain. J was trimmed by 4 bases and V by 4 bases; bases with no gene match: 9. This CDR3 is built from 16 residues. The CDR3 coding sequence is TGCGCCAGCAGTCCTAACCGGGACAGGGGAGGAGAGACCCAGTACTTC. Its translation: CASSPNRDRGGETQYF.

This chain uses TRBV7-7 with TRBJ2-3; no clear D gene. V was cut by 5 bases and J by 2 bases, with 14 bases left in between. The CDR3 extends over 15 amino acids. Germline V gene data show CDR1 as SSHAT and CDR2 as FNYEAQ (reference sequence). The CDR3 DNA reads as TGTGCCAGCAGCCCCCAAAGCGTGGACACAGATACGCAGTATTTT. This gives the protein CASSPQSVDTDTQYF.

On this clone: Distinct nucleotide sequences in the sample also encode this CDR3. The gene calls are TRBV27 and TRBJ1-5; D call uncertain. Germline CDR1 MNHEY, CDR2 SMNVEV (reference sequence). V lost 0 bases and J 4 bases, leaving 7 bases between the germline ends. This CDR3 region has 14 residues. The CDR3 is CASSLSGSNQPQHF. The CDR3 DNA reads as TGTGCCAGCAGTTTATCGGGCAGTAATCAGCCCCAGCATTTT.